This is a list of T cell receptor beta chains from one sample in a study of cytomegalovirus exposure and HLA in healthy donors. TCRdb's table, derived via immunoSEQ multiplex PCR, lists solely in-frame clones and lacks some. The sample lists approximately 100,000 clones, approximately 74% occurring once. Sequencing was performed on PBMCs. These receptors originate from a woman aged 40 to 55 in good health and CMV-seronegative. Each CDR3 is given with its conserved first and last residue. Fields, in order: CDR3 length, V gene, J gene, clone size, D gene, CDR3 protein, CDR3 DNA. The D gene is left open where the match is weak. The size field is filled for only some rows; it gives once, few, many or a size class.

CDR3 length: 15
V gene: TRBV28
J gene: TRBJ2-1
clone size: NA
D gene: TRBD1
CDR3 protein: CASSSRDRGPNEQFF
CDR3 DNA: TGTGCCAGCAGTTCCAGGGACAGGGGGCCCAATGAGCAGTTCTTC

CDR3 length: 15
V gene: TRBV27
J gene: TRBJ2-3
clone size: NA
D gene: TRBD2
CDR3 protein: CASFSGGLVTDTQYF
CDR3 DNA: TGTGCCAGCTTCTCCGGGGGGTTGGTAACAGATACGCAGTATTTT

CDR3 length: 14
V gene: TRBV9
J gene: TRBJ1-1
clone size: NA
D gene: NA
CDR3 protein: CASSVGPRVSEAFF
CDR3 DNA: TGTGCCAGCAGCGTAGGCCCCAGGGTTTCTGAAGCTTTCTTT

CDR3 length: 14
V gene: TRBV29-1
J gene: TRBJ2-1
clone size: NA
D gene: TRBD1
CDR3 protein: CSVGTGGSYNEQFF
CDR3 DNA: TGCAGCGTTGGTACAGGGGGCTCCTACAATGAGCAGTTCTTC

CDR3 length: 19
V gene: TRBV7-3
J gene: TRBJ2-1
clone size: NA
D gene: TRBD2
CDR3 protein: CASNRGALSGRAKIGEQFF
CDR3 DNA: TGTGCCAGCAACCGGGGAGCTCTCAGCGGGAGGGCCAAGATTGGTGAGCAGTTCTTC

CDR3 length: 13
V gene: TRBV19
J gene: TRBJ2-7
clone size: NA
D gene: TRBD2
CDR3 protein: CASSITSGYEQYF
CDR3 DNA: TGTGCCAGTAGTATTACTAGCGGCTACGAGCAGTACTTC

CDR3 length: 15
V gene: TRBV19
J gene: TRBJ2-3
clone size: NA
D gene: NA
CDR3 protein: CASSIGGARTDTQYF
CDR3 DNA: TGTGCCAGTAGTATAGGCGGGGCTCGCACAGATACGCAGTATTTT

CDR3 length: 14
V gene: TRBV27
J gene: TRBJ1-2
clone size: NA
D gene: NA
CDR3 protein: CARKPDTANYGYTF
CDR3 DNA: TGTGCCAGAAAGCCGGACACCGCTAACTATGGCTACACCTTC

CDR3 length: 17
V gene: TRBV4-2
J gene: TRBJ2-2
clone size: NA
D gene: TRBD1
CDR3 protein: CASSPQGAILVTGELFF
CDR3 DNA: TGTGCCAGCAGCCCACAGGGGGCCATACTGGTAACCGGGGAGCTGTTTTTT

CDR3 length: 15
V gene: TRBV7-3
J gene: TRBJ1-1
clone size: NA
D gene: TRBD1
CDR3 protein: CASSLAVQGAREAFF
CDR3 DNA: TGTGCCAGCAGCTTAGCCGTACAGGGGGCTCGGGAAGCTTTCTTT

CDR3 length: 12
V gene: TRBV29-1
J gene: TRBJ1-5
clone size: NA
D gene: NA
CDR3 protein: CSVLTGDQPQHF
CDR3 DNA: TGCAGCGTCTTGACAGGAGATCAGCCCCAGCATTTT

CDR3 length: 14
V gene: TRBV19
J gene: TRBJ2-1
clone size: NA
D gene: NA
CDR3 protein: CASSIQQGFFEQFF
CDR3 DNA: TGTGCCAGTAGTATACAACAGGGCTTTTTTGAGCAGTTCTTC

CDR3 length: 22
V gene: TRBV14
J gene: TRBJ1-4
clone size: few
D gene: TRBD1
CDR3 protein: CASSQEIFIIGTEPATNEKLFF
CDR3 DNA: TGTGCCAGCAGCCAAGAAATTTTCATAATCGGGACAGAGCCCGCAACTAATGAAAAACTGTTTTTT

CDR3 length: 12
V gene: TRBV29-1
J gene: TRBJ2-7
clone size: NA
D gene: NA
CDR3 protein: CSVEGGGDEQYF
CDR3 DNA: TGCAGCGTTGAAGGCGGGGGCGACGAGCAGTACTTC

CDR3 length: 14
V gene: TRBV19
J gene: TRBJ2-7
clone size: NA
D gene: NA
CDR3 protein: CASSITPSSYEQYF
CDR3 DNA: TGTGCCAGTAGTATCACCCCAAGCTCCTACGAGCAGTACTTC

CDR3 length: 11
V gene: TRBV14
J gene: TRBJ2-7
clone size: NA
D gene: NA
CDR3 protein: CASSQAYEQYF
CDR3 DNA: TGTGCCAGCAGCCAGGCTTACGAGCAGTACTTC

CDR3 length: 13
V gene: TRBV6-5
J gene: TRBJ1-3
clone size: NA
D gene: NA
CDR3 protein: CASSYLGGDTIYF
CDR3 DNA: TGTGCCAGCAGTTACTTAGGGGGGGACACCATATATTTT

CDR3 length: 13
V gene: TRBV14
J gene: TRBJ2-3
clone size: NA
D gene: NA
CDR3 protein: CASRQTPTDTQYF
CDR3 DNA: TGTGCCAGCAGGCAGACACCTACAGATACGCAGTATTTT

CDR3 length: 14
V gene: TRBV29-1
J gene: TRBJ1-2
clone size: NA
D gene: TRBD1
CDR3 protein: CSVQGQGWGYGYTF
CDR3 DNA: TGCAGCGTGCAGGGACAGGGATGGGGCTATGGCTACACCTTC

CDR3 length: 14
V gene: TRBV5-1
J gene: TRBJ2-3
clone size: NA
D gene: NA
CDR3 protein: CASSLGRGEDTQYF
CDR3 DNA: TGCGCCAGCAGCTTGGGCAGGGGCGAAGATACGCAGTATTTT

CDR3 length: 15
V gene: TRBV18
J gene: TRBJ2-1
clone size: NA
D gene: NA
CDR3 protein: CASSPLGSSYNEQFF
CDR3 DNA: TGTGCCAGCTCACCACTAGGGAGCTCCTACAATGAGCAGTTCTTC

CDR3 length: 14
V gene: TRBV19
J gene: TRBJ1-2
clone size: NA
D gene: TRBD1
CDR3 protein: CASSTRQGAYGYTF
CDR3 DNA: TGTGCCAGTAGTACCCGACAGGGAGCCTATGGCTACACCTTC

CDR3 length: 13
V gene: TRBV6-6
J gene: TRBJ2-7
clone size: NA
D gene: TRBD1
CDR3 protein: CASSRDRGPEQYF
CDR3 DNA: TGTGCCAGCAGTCGGGACAGGGGGCCCGAGCAGTACTTC

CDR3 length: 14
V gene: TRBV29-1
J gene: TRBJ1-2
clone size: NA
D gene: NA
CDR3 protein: CSVEDWRPGYGYTF
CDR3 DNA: TGCAGCGTTGAAGATTGGCGGCCCGGTTATGGCTACACCTTC

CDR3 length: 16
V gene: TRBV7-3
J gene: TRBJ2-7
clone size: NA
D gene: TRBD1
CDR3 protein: CASSQGVTGELGEQYF
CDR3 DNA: TGTGCCAGCAGCCAAGGGGTAACAGGGGAATTAGGCGAGCAGTACTTC

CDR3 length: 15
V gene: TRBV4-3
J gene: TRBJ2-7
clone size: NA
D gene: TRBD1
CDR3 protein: CASSQQTGAAYEQYF
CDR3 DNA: TGCGCCAGCAGCCAACAGACAGGGGCGGCCTACGAGCAGTACTTC

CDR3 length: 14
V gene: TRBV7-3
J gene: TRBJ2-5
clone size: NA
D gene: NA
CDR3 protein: CASSLGGSWETQYF
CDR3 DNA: TGTGCCAGCAGCTTGGGGGGATCATGGGAGACCCAGTACTTC

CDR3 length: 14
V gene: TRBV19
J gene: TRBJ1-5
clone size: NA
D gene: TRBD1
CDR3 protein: CASSMTGYDQPQHF
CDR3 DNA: TGTGCCAGTAGTATGACAGGGTATGATCAGCCCCAGCATTTT

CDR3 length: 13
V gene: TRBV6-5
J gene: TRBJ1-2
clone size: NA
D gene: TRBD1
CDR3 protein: CASRFTGDYGYTF
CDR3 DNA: TGTGCCAGCAGGTTCACAGGGGACTATGGCTACACCTTC

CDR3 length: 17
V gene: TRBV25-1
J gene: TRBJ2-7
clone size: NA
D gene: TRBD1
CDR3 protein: CASSGLPDRGRSYEQYF
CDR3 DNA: TGTGCCAGCAGTGGACTTCCGGACAGGGGGCGCAGCTACGAGCAGTACTTC

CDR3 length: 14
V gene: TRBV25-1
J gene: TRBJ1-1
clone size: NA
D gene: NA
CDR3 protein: CASSAPDRNTEAFF
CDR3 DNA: TGTGCCAGCAGTGCCCCAGACAGGAACACTGAAGCTTTCTTT

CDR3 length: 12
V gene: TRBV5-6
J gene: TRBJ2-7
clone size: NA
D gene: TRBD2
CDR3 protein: CASSLGLAGGNF
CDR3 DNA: TGTGCCAGCAGCTTGGGACTAGCGGGGGGGAACTTC

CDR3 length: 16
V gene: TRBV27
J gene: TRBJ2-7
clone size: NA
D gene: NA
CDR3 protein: CASSWLAPGSFHEQYF
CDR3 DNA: TGTGCCAGCAGTTGGCTAGCGCCCGGGAGTTTCCACGAGCAGTACTTC

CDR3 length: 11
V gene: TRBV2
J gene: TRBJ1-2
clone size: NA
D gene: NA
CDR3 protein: CASSAVYGYTF
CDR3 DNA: TGTGCCAGCAGTGCTGTCTATGGCTACACCTTC

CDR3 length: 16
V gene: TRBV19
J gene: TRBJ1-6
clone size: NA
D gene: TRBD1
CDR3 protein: CASTISLDRAGSPLHF
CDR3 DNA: TGTGCCAGTACCATCTCGTTGGACAGGGCGGGTTCACCCCTCCACTTT

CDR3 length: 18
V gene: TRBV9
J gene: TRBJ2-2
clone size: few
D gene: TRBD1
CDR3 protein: CASSIQPAGTGSTGELFF
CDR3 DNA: TGTGCCAGCAGCATTCAACCTGCCGGGACAGGGAGCACCGGGGAGCTGTTTTTT

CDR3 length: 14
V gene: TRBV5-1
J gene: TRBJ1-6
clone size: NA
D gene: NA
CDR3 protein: CASSVDRYNSPLHF
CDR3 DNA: TGCGCCAGCAGCGTTGACAGGTATAATTCCCCCCTCCACTTT

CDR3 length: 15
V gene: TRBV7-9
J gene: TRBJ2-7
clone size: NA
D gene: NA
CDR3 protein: CSSSLMAESSYEQYF
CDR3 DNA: TGTTCCAGCAGCTTAATGGCGGAGAGCTCCTACGAGCAGTACTTC

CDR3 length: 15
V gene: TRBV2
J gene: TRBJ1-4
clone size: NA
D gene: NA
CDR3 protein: CAAIFSAAANEKLFF
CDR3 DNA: TGTGCCGCTATTTTCTCGGCGGCGGCTAATGAAAAACTGTTTTTT

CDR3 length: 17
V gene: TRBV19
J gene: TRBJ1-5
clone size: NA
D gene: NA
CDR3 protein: CASSAKLSGPSNQPQHF
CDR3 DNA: TGTGCCAGTAGTGCAAAACTTTCAGGGCCTAGCAATCAGCCCCAGCATTTT

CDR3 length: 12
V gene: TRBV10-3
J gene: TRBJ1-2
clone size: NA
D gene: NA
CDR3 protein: CATKREGGGYTF
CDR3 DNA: TGTGCCACCAAGAGGGAAGGAGGAGGCTACACCTTC

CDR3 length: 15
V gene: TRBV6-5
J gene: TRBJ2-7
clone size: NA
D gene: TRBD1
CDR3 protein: CASSYSTGGAGEQYF
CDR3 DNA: TGTGCCAGCAGTTACTCGACAGGGGGCGCGGGGGAGCAGTACTTC

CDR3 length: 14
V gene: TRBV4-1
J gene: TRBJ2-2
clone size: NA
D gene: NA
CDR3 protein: CASSHGQTTGELFF
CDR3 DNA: TGCGCCAGCAGCCACGGACAGACCACCGGGGAGCTGTTTTTT

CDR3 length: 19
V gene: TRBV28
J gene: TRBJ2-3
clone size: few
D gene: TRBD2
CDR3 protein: CASSLTSGRGPGSTDTQYF
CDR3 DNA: TGTGCCAGCAGTTTAACTAGCGGGAGAGGACCCGGGAGCACAGATACGCAGTATTTT

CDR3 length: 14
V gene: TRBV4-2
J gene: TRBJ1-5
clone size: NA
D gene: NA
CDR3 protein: CASSQEIQDQPQHF
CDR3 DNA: TGTGCCAGCAGCCAGGAGATACAGGATCAGCCCCAGCATTTT

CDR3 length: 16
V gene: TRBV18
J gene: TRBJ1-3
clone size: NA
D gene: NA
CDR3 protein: CASSTSQGLSGNTIYF
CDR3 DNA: TGTGCCAGCTCCACCAGTCAGGGCCTCTCTGGAAACACCATATATTTT

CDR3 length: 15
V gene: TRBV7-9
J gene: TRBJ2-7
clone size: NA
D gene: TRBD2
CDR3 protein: CASSLPGEGSYEQYF
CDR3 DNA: TGTGCCAGCAGCCTCCCGGGGGAGGGCTCCTACGAGCAGTACTTC

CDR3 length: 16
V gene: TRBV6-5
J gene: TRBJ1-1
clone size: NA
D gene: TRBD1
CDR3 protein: CASSSDRGSMNTEAFF
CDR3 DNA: TGTGCCAGCAGTTCGGACAGGGGGAGCATGAACACTGAAGCTTTCTTT

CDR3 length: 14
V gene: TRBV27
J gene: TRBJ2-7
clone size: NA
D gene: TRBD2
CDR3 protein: CASSSLSGRAEQYF
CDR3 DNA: TGTGCCAGCAGCTCCTTAAGCGGGAGGGCCGAGCAGTACTTC